This T cell receptor (beta chain) was identified in a study of cytomegalovirus exposure and HLA in healthy donors. This clone was observed a single time. The junction had 6 bases not matched to a gene; V was cut back by 6 bases and J by 4 bases. Germline V CDR1 and CDR2: ENHRY, SYGVKD. This CDR3 region has 15 residues. PCR used 60 Vbeta primers and 13 Jbeta primers. Generated by immunoSEQ multiplex PCR, the TCRdb table keeps only in-frame clones and is missing some. This sample has about 92,000 clones; 75% to 85% occur once, and the top ten carry around 2%. The chain combines TRBV10-3 with TRBJ2-3; 11 nucleotides agree with TRBD1. The origin of this receptor is a man aged 18 to 35 in good health and CMV-seronegative. Sequenced: PBMCs. DNA for the CDR3: TGTGCCATCAGGACGGGACAGGGGGTGGCAGATACGCAGTATTTT. This sequence encodes CAIRTGQGVADTQYF.